Listed below are T cell receptor beta chains from one sample, sequenced in a study of blood T cell repertoires in COVID-19. Measured with immunoSEQ multiplex PCR; TCRdb has only the in-frame clones, and not every one. Among around 400,000 clones listed, over 75% were seen once. Sample: peripheral blood. These receptor sequences come from a woman in her sixties or seventies with COVID-19, enrolled during active disease. CDR3s include the opening cysteine and the closing phenylalanine or tryptophan. Some rows mark clone size as missing; the rest say once, few, many or name a class of expanded clone.

TRBV2 once CAIDRGMDEQYF
TRBV6-5 - CASSYSPGVHEQYF
TRBV3-1/TRBV3-2 - CASSRGPGGDTEAFF
TRBV25-1 - CASSESQGDSPLHF
TRBV3-1/TRBV3-2 - CASSPRVGNYGYTF
TRBV24-1 - CATSDSTTRAVKIQETQYF
TRBV3-1/TRBV3-2 - CASSTRSGTQYF
TRBV5-1 - CASSLGQNTGELFF
TRBV7-3 - CASSLPGLAGEGTQYF
TRBV6-6 - CASSSRRQVVYEQYF
TRBV5-1 - CASSPGQGAYEQYF
TRBV5-4 - CASSNSGGSAWEQYF
TRBV6-5 - CASRHSTDTQYF
TRBV10-2 once CASSEYSAGGPYPYF
TRBV28 - CASSAPGTGLSYEQYF
TRBV2 few CASRRGRDQPQHF
TRBV5-1 - CASSRGGEDTDTQYF
TRBV5-6 - CASSFMRREAFF
TRBV7-3 - CASSPRRGAVETQYF
TRBV6-6 - CASSQWLAGDQETQYF
TRBV27 - CASSLSGVWETQYF
TRBV11-2 - CASSLDIGQGNTGELFF
TRBV11-2 - CASSLVGYEQYF
TRBV15 - CATSRDTGQRSNQPQHF
TRBV7-9 - CASSSLQETQYF
TRBV2 - CASLTRDSGVPNTGELFF
TRBV6-5 - CASSSRGASYEQYF
TRBV28 - CASRRGNTEAFF
TRBV6-6 - CASSYAANYGYTF
TRBV5-4 - CASSLGGNYGYTF
TRBV7-9 - CASSLATGQGVKLFF
TRBV21-1 - CASSSNPRGGLHTEAFF
TRBV27 - CASSSRWRDTIYF
TRBV5-1 - CASSLRDGRTEAFF
TRBV10-3 - CAISELAGTGSLGAEAFF
TRBV15 - CATTRGGGYEQYF
TRBV24-1 - CATSEGGSRGEQYF
TRBV4-1 - CASSRQGQGLDTQYF
TRBV7-3 - CASSPGTGGPETQYF
TRBV7-9 - CASSLGRAMNTEAFF
TRBV15 - CATRTETTGVRYGYTF
TRBV7-2 - CASSSRLSNQPQHF